This TCR beta chain is from a study of cytotoxic CD8 clonotypes in ibrutinib-treated CLL. Assay used: immunoSEQ multiplex PCR; TCRdb lists only in-frame clones, some missing. The data show some 92,000 clones, with approximately 71% seen just once and around 23% held by the top ten. V shed 2 bases, J shed 9 bases, and the junction held 13 bases outside the gene matches. Germline V gene data show CDR1 as SQVTM and CDR2 as ANQGSEA. The CDR3 spans 16 residues. This sequence originates from a human donor with chronic lymphocytic leukemia. This sample comprised PBMCs, obtained after 24 months of ibrutinib treatment. The rearrangement uses TRBV29-1 and TRBJ2-1; 10 bases align to TRBD2. This chain's CDR3 is CSVESGRAFFSGEQFF. CDR3 DNA sequence: TGCAGCGTTGAAAGCGGGAGGGCCTTTTTTAGTGGTGAGCAGTTCTTC.